Following are 16 T cell receptor beta chains from one sample sequenced in a study of cytomegalovirus exposure and HLA in healthy donors (dated by TCRdb to 2016 to 2017). Preparation of the library involved the immunoSEQ multiplex PCR assay. The multiplex PCR relied on a mix of 60 forward primers for TCR Vbeta segments and 13 reverse primers for TCR Jbeta segments. TCRdb mirrors the immuneACCESS table, restricted to in-frame sequences. Some clones are absent from its copies; in checked studies, under half trace to an unresolved V gene, and the reason for the others is unknown. This sample has 160,000 or so clones in its table, and roughly 80% of those were observed once. The ten largest make up around 4.1% of the sample. The sequencing sample was made of PBMCs. All receptors derive from a middle-aged man in good health and CMV-seropositive.

Written as DNA, the CDR3 is TGTGCCAGCAGCTTCGGACAGCGTCGAGATGAAAAACTGTTTTTT. This encodes CASSFGQRRDEKLFF. The V and J genes are TRBV7-2 and TRBJ1-4; D is perhaps TRBD1 (6 bases). The length of the CDR3 is 15 residues. Germline V gene sequence: CDR1 SGHTA, CDR2 FQGNSA. Deletions cut 3 bases from V and 6 bases from J, with 14 bases between.

This clone was seen more than once but under ten times. This chain connects TRBV7-9 to TRBJ1-1, with a possible D match to TRBD1 (6 bases). V was pared by 7 bases and J by 0 bases, with 9 bases between. Germline-derived CDR1 and CDR2 are SEHNR and FQNEAQ (reference sequence). The CDR3 spans 13 residues. CDR3 nucleotides: TGTGCCAGCACAAGGACAGTGAACACTGAAGCTTTCTTT. Its protein product is CASTRTVNTEAFF.

This chain uses TRBV7-8 with TRBJ1-2, with TRBD1 matching 9 bases. This CDR3 has 18 amino acids. V dropped 0 bases and J dropped 0; count of bases not matched to a gene: 8. The germline CDR1 and CDR2 sequences are SGHVS and FQNEAQ. The CDR3 here is CASSLARQGVPANYGYTF. The DNA of the CDR3 is TGTGCCAGCAGCTTAGCACGACAGGGGGTACCTGCTAACTATGGCTACACCTTC.

CDR3 bases: TGCGCCAGCAGCTTGGATCCAGCCGGGGGTCCCTACAATGAGCAGTTCTTC. As protein: CASSLDPAGGPYNEQFF. This chain joins TRBV5-1 and TRBJ2-1, with D possibly TRBD2 on 6 matching bases. The CDR3 loop spans 17 amino acids. Germline-derived CDR1 and CDR2 are SGHRS and YFSETQ. Trimming took 0 bases from V and 2 from J, leaving 15 bases between them.

The J gene is TRBJ2-7, the V gene TRBV5-1; TRBD2 matches at 7 bases. The CDR3 is 15 residues long. V shed 1 base and J 4 bases; nucleotides not matched to a gene: 8. Germline CDR1 is SGHRS and CDR2 is YFSETQ. The CDR3 spells CASSLFSSGAYEQYF. The DNA for the CDR3 is TGCGCCAGCAGCTTGTTCTCTAGCGGAGCTTACGAGCAGTACTTC. Filled out from reference TRBV5-1 and TRBJ2-7, the complete variable domain reads KAGVTQTPRYLIKTRGQQVTLSCSPISGHRSVSWYQQTPGQGLQFLFEYFSETQRNKGNFPGRFSGRQFSNSRSEMNVSTLELGDSALYLCASSLFSSGAYEQYFGPGTRLTVT.

The chain couples TRBV5-1 to TRBJ1-2; a weak D match, TRBD1 (6 bases). V was clipped by 2 bases and J by 6 bases, with 14 bases between them. Germline values: CDR1 SGHRS, CDR2 YFSETQ. The CDR3 runs to 14 residues. CDR3 DNA sequence: TGCGCCAGCAGCTTTGGACAGAGGAAGGATGGCTACACCTTC. The encoded protein is CASSFGQRKDGYTF.

The chain uses TRBV5-1 and TRBJ2-1; 11 bases agree with TRBD1. With V trimmed by 4 bases and J by 6 bases, 9 bases remained unmatched. The CDR3 has 16 amino acids. CDR1 is SGHRS and CDR2 is YFSETQ in the germline V gene. The CDR3 nucleotides are TGCGCCAGCAGCCCAACGGGGACAGGGGGAGTCAATGAGCAGTTCTTC. Translated: CASSPTGTGGVNEQFF.

This chain connects TRBV29-1 to TRBJ1-2, with D hard to call. Germline assignment: CDR1 SQVTM and CDR2 ANQGSEA. The CDR3 totals 11 residues. The germline V and J ends were trimmed by 3 bases and 7 bases, with 9 bases remaining between them. CDR3 bases: TGCAGCGTTGAGACCCGGGGTGGCTACACCTTC. Protein sequence: CSVETRGGYTF. The full variable domain, its missing parts supplied by reference TRBV29-1 and TRBJ1-2, is SAVISQKPSRDICQRGTSLTIQCQVDSQVTMMFWYRQQPGQSLTLIATANQGSEATYESGFVIDKFPISRPNLTFSTLTVSNMSPEDSSIYLCSVETRGGYTFGSGTRLTVV.

The V call is TRBV2, the J call TRBJ2-5; 9 bases are shared with TRBD1. With V trimmed by 6 bases and J by 5 bases, 7 bases remained unmatched. Per germline, CDR1 SNHLY and CDR2 FYNNEI. This CDR3 has 14 residues. CDR3 loop: CASSMDRGGETQYF. The DNA for the CDR3 is TGTGCCAGCAGCATGGACAGGGGTGGGGAGACCCAGTACTTC.

This CDR3 reads CASSRDSYGYTF. CDR3 in DNA: TGTGCCAGCAGCAGGGACAGCTATGGCTACACCTTC. The rearrangement uses TRBV5-5 and TRBJ1-2, with 7 bases lining up with TRBD1. The CDR3 spans 12 residues. Germline V gene sequence: CDR1 SGHKS, CDR2 YYEKEE (reference sequence). Trimming at V came to 4 bases and at J to 4 bases, leaving 1 base not matched to a gene. The variable domain in full, with the rest retrieved from reference TRBV5-5 and TRBJ1-2, is DAGVTQSPTHLIKTRGQQVTLRCSPISGHKSVSWYQQVLGQGPQFIFQYYEKEERGRGNFPDRFSARQFPNYSSELNVNALLLGDSALYLCASSRDSYGYTFGSGTRLTVV.

V and J are TRBV30 and TRBJ2-7, with TRBD2 as a possible D gene (5 bases). The CDR3 consists of 11 residues. The ends were cut back, 5 bases at V and 2 bases at J, with 7 bases in the middle. Germline V gene sequence: CDR1 GTSNPN, CDR2 SVGIG (reference sequence). The CDR3 nucleotides read TGTGCCTGGGCGGGCACCTACGAGCAGTACTTC. Amino acids: CAWAGTYEQYF.

The chain carries TRBV7-8 and TRBJ2-1; 9 nucleotides match TRBD2. The germline CDR1 and CDR2 sequences are SGHVS and FQNEAQ. This CDR3 spans 14 amino acids. J gave up 10 bases and V 4 bases, and 8 bases lay outside the gene matches. The CDR3 bases are TGTGCCAGCAGCTGGGGACTAGCTCGTGTCGAGCAGTTCTTC. Translation gives CASSWGLARVEQFF. The complete variable domain, with remaining parts taken from reference TRBV7-8 and TRBJ2-1, reads GAGVSQSPRYKVAKRGQDVALRCDPISGHVSLFWYQQALGQGPEFLTYFQNEAQLDKSGLPSDRFFAERPEGSVSTLKIQRTQQEDSAVYLCASSWGLARVEQFFGPGTRLTVL.

The J gene is TRBJ2-2, the V gene TRBV5-4, with D possibly being TRBD1 (6 bases). From germline, CDR1 is SGHNT and CDR2 YYREEE (reference sequence). V lost 5 bases to trimming and J lost 0 bases, with 11 bases between them. The CDR3 is 15 residues long. The chain's CDR3 is CASRPDSTNTGELFF. The CDR3 nucleotides read TGTGCCAGCAGGCCGGACAGTACGAACACCGGGGAGCTGTTTTTT.

The rearrangement joins TRBV5-1 to TRBJ1-1; 8 bases map to TRBD1. CDR1 and CDR2 from the germline V gene are SGHRS and YFSETQ. The length of the CDR3 is 15 residues. The ends lost 2 bases at V and 4 bases at J; junction bases unmatched: 7. The CDR3 protein is CASSFTGGESTEAFF. The CDR3 nucleotides read TGCGCCAGCAGCTTCACAGGGGGAGAGAGCACTGAAGCTTTCTTT.

The V and J genes are TRBV7-9 and TRBJ2-1; 8 positions match TRBD2. Germline V CDR1 and CDR2: SEHNR, FQNEAQ (reference sequence). V lost 6 bases and J lost 8; bases outside the gene matches: 15. CDR3 length: 16 amino acids. In DNA, the CDR3 is TGTGCCAGCAGACTCCCCGGGGGGGCTGTGGACCATGAGCAGTTCTTC. Its protein product is CASRLPGGAVDHEQFF.

This chain uses TRBV6-5 with TRBJ2-5, with D perhaps TRBD2 (6 bases). The better agreement between TRBJ2-7 and the DNA end casts doubt on the J call. The CDR3 spans 14 residues. CDR1 is MNHEY and CDR2 is SVGAGI in the germline V gene. CDR3 sequence: CASSYSRGAYEQYF. CDR3 nucleotides: TGTGCCAGCAGTTACTCTCGCGGGGCCTACGAGCAGTACTTC.